This is a list of T cell receptor beta chains from one sample in a study of metastatic and nonmetastatic thyroid tumors. MiXCR was used by TCRdb to re-call the PCR reads. The profile shows under 20,000 clones, 25% to 35% of them singletons. Material: tumor tissue. Every receptor here comes from a male donor with papillary thyroid cancer or a benign thyroid nodule (not recorded which). Some clones in this sample may be carry-over from other donors' samples. The CDR3 runs from the conserved cysteine through the conserved F or W. A D gene is named only where the DNA matches it firmly. Clone size is stated in some rows and not others, as once, few, many or a class when expanded.

j_gene: TRBJ2-7
d_gene: TRBD2
v_gene: TRBV6-1
abundance: .
CDR3aa: CASRKGLAGTYEQYF
CDR3nt: TGTGCCAGCAGAAAAGGACTAGCGGGGACCTACGAGCAGTACTTC

j_gene: TRBJ2-7
d_gene: .
v_gene: TRBV7-2
abundance: .
CDR3aa: CASSLDGNSFEQYF
CDR3nt: TGTGCCAGCAGCTTAGACGGGAATAGTTTCGAGCAGTACTTC

j_gene: TRBJ2-1
d_gene: .
v_gene: TRBV2
abundance: once
CDR3aa: CASSPRTGTGYNEQFF
CDR3nt: TGTGCCAGCAGTCCTCGAACCGGGACTGGATACAATGAGCAGTTCTTC

j_gene: TRBJ2-3
d_gene: .
v_gene: TRBV12-3/TRBV12-4
abundance: few
CDR3aa: CASVAVSGTDTQYF
CDR3nt: TGTGCCAGCGTTGCGGTGAGTGGAACAGATACGCAGTATTTT

j_gene: TRBJ2-7
d_gene: TRBD2
v_gene: TRBV7-2
abundance: .
CDR3aa: CASSLLAGDYEQYF
CDR3nt: TGTGCCAGCAGCTTATTAGCGGGAGATTACGAGCAGTACTTC

j_gene: TRBJ1-1
d_gene: .
v_gene: TRBV6-1
abundance: many
CDR3aa: CAIQRRRGDTEAFF
CDR3nt: TGTGCCATCCAAAGGCGGAGGGGGGACACTGAAGCTTTCTTT

j_gene: TRBJ2-5
d_gene: TRBD2
v_gene: TRBV12-5
abundance: many
CDR3aa: CASGSQDSGYQETQYF
CDR3nt: TGTGCTAGTGGTTCGCAAGATAGCGGGTACCAAGAGACCCAGTACTTC

j_gene: TRBJ2-3
d_gene: .
v_gene: TRBV19
abundance: once
CDR3aa: CASSGSGSDANYF
CDR3nt: TGTGCCAGTAGTGGGTCGGGATCAGATGCGAACTATTTT

j_gene: TRBJ2-3
d_gene: .
v_gene: TRBV6-5
abundance: medium-sized
CDR3aa: CASSYSGGNTDTQYF
CDR3nt: TGTGCCAGCAGTTACTCCGGGGGCAACACAGATACGCAGTATTTT

j_gene: TRBJ2-2
d_gene: TRBD1
v_gene: TRBV7-3
abundance: few
CDR3aa: CASSRDRGSSGELFF
CDR3nt: TGTGCCAGCAGCCGGGACAGGGGTTCCTCCGGGGAGCTGTTTTTT

j_gene: TRBJ1-2
d_gene: .
v_gene: TRBV6-1
abundance: many
CDR3aa: CASRKDTNYGYTF
CDR3nt: TGTGCCAGTAGGAAGGATACCAACTATGGCTACACCTTC

j_gene: TRBJ1-2
d_gene: .
v_gene: TRBV12-3/TRBV12-4
abundance: medium-sized
CDR3aa: CASSPGAGHRWGYTF
CDR3nt: TGTGCCAGCAGTCCTGGGGCAGGCCACCGGTGGGGCTACACCTTC

j_gene: TRBJ1-1
d_gene: .
v_gene: TRBV20-1
abundance: .
CDR3aa: CSARRVVTEAFF
CDR3nt: TGCAGCGCTAGGAGAGTGGTAACTGAAGCTTTCTTT

j_gene: TRBJ1-2
d_gene: .
v_gene: TRBV28
abundance: few
CDR3aa: CASARRGSNYGYTF
CDR3nt: TGTGCCAGCGCCCGGCGAGGGAGTAACTATGGCTACACCTTC

j_gene: TRBJ2-3
d_gene: TRBD2
v_gene: TRBV6-1
abundance: medium-sized
CDR3aa: CASSFFLAGGTDTQYF
CDR3nt: TGTGCCAGCAGTTTCTTCCTAGCGGGAGGCACAGATACGCAGTATTTT

j_gene: TRBJ1-2
d_gene: .
v_gene: TRBV19
abundance: .
CDR3aa: CASRNIGGPPSGYTF
CDR3nt: TGTGCCAGTAGAAATATAGGCGGCCCTCCCAGCGGCTACACCTTC

j_gene: TRBJ1-5
d_gene: .
v_gene: TRBV28
abundance: .
CDR3aa: CASSSQGRQPQHF
CDR3nt: TGTGCCAGCAGTTCGCAGGGCAGACAGCCCCAGCATTTT

j_gene: TRBJ1-2
d_gene: .
v_gene: TRBV11-1
abundance: .
CDR3aa: CANSQKDWTGKGGYTF
CDR3nt: TGTGCCAACAGCCAAAAAGACTGGACGGGAAAAGGTGGCTACACCTTC

j_gene: TRBJ2-1
d_gene: .
v_gene: TRBV29-1
abundance: many
CDR3aa: CSVLWVTSEQFF
CDR3nt: TGCAGCGTTCTTTGGGTGACCAGTGAGCAGTTCTTC

j_gene: TRBJ1-5
d_gene: .
v_gene: TRBV20-1
abundance: medium-sized
CDR3aa: CSALGVRDQPQHF
CDR3nt: TGCAGTGCTCTAGGTGTTAGGGATCAGCCCCAGCATTTT

j_gene: TRBJ2-2
d_gene: .
v_gene: TRBV30
abundance: once
CDR3aa: CAWSLQCNTGELFF
CDR3nt: TGTGCCTGGAGTTTACAGTGTAACACCGGGGAGCTGTTTTTT

j_gene: TRBJ1-3
d_gene: .
v_gene: TRBV20-1
abundance: .
CDR3aa: CSARDIWGNGNTIYF
CDR3nt: TGCAGTGCTAGAGATATCTGGGGAAATGGAAACACCATATATTTT

j_gene: TRBJ2-7
d_gene: TRBD1
v_gene: TRBV11-2
abundance: .
CDR3aa: CASTPRDPTGFFYEQYF
CDR3nt: TGTGCCAGCACCCCTCGTGATCCGACAGGGTTCTTTTACGAGCAGTACTTC

j_gene: TRBJ2-5
d_gene: TRBD2
v_gene: TRBV5-1
abundance: medium-sized
CDR3aa: CASSLNTNSGREETQYF
CDR3nt: TGCGCCAGCAGCTTGAATACTAATAGCGGGAGGGAAGAGACCCAGTACTTC

j_gene: TRBJ2-2
d_gene: .
v_gene: TRBV7-9
abundance: many
CDR3aa: CASRTSPGADGELFF
CDR3nt: TGTGCCAGCAGGACGTCACCAGGGGCCGACGGGGAGCTGTTTTTT